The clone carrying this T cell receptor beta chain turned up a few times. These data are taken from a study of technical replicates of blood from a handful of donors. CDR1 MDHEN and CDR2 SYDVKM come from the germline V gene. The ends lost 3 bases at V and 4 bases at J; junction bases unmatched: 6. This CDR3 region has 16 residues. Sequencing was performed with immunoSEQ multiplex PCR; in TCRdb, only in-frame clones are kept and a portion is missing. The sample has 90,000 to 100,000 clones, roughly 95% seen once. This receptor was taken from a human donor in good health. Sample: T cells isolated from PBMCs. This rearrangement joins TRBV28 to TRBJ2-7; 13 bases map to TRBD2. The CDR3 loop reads CASSFLWTSGSYEQYF. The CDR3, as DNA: TGTGCCAGCAGTTTCCTATGGACTAGCGGGAGTTACGAGCAGTACTTC.